This record looks at one T cell receptor beta chain sequence and its context. Trimming removed 3 bases from V and 1 base from J, with 9 bases in between. CDR1 and CDR2 from the germline V gene are LGHDT and YNNKEL (reference sequence). The CDR3 spans 14 residues. Measured with immunoSEQ multiplex PCR; TCRdb has only the in-frame clones, and not every one. The sample consists of approximately 59,000 clones, around 87% of them appearing once. These data originate in a study of control samples from healthy donors and cancer patients. This sequence was found in a woman aged 55-69 years with lung cancer. Sequencing input: PBMCs. This chain connects TRBV3-1 (or the pseudogene TRBV3-2) to TRBJ1-1, with D unresolved. The CDR3 DNA is TGTGCCAGCAGCCAGGTTTCACGGAACACTGAAGCTTTCTTT. Its translation: CASSQVSRNTEAFF.